This T cell receptor (beta chain) derives from a study of shared clonotypes between healthy human individuals. Germline CDR1 is SGHDT and CDR2 is YYEEEE. The CDR3 contains 15 residues. V shed 0 bases and J shed 7 bases, with 16 bases lying between them. TCRdb's table, derived via immunoSEQ multiplex PCR, lists solely in-frame clones and lacks some. The sample has about 1.5 million clones, about 98% seen once. The source is a young man in good health. The sequenced sample consisted of naive CD4+ T cells sorted from blood. Subset here: CD45RA+ positively selected. The genes are TRBV5-6 and TRBJ1-2, with a tentative D call TRBD1 (6 bases). CDR3 nucleotides: TGTGCCAGCAGCTTGGTCCCTGGACAGATAAGTGGCTACACCTTC. Translating it yields CASSLVPGQISGYTF.